This TCR beta chain was documented in a study of cytomegalovirus exposure and HLA in healthy donors. Overall study findings and caveats: Most TCR sequences proved rare, with some public TCRs found in many donors.

Assay: immunoSEQ multiplex PCR; the TCRdb copy retains only in-frame clones and omits some. The table records more than 95,000 clones, approximately 89% of them present only once. V dropped 5 bases and J dropped 11 bases, with 9 bases sitting between them. The CDR3 extends over 11 amino acids. Germline CDR1 MDHEN, CDR2 SYDVKM. A word on this clone: Its antigen is undetermined.

The chain recombines TRBV28 with TRBJ2-2; TRBD2 is a possible D gene (6 bases). The TCR originated in a young woman in good health and CMV-seronegative. The sample was PBMCs. The CDR3 DNA is TGTGCCAGCAGTCGGGGAGGAGAGCTGTTTTTT. Translating it yields CASSRGGELFF.